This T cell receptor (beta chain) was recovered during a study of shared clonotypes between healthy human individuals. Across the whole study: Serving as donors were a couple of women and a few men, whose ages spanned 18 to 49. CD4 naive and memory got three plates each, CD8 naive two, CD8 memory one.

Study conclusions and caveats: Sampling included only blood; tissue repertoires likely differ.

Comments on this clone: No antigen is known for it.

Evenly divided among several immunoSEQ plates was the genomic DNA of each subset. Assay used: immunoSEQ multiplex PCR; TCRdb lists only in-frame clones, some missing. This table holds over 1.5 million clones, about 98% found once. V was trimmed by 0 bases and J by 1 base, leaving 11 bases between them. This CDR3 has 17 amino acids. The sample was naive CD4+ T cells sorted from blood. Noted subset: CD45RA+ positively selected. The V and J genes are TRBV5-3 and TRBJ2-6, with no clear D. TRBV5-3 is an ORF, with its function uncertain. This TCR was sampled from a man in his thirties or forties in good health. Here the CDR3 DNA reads TGTGCCAGAAGCTTGGTCCTGGTTCGATCTGGGGCCAACGTCCTGACTTTC. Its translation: CARSLVLVRSGANVLTF.